One and the same sample provided the 2 T cell receptor beta chains below, sequenced in a study of T-cell reconstitution after alpha-beta-depleted transplantation in children. The authors prepared the TCRbeta library with unique molecular identifiers. TCRdb recomputed calls from the PCR reads with MiXCR, one row per CDR3 protein. The repertoire has hundreds of thousands of distinct CDR3 sequences, over 10% of them found once; the top ten carry 0.75% to 0.85%. The sequencing used PBMCs, collected before TCRalphabeta/CD19-depleted stem cell transplant. The source of these receptors is a girl under 10 years old with congenital amegakaryocytic thrombocytopenia, due to receive a stem cell transplant.

For this clonotype: Just one base apart from a much larger clone, this may be a read error. The chain has TRBV5-1 and TRBJ2-4; D remains ambiguous. V was shortened by 2 bases and J by 2 bases, with 11 bases between the two germline ends. Germline V gene sequence: CDR1 SGHRS, CDR2 YFSETQ. The CDR3 extends over 15 amino acids. The CDR3 reads CASSFVGSTKNIQYF. The CDR3 DNA reads as TGCGCCAGCAGCTTCGTGGGCTCGACCAAAAACATTCAGTACTTC.

This clonotype was picked up many times. V is TRBV20-1 and J is TRBJ2-1, with 11 bases that match TRBD2. Trimming at V came to 3 bases and at J to 3 bases, leaving 4 bases not matched to a gene. The CDR3 length is 15 residues. The V gene's germline CDR1 is DFQATT and CDR2 SNEGSKA (reference sequence). The CDR3 loop is CSASGLAGGYNEQFF. The CDR3 coding sequence is TGCAGTGCTAGTGGGCTAGCGGGGGGCTACAATGAGCAGTTCTTC.